The following is a T cell receptor beta chain sequence with its context. The data are from a study of T cells expressing NK-cell markers. The CDR3 is 17 residues long. From germline, CDR1 is DFQATT and CDR2 SNEGSKA (reference sequence). TCRdb re-called the 5' RACE reads; every CDR3 protein appears as one record, without DNA. The sample has hundreds of thousands of distinct CDR3 sequences; the top ten hold roughly 5.2%. The clonotype originates from a man aged 18 to 70 in good health. The chain is built from TRBV20-1 and TRBJ2-5; there is no DNA to check the TCRdb D call of TRBD1. Sequencing input: blood T cells: a sorted CD56 or NKG2C T cell subset, CD4+ or CD8+ T cells, or bulk PBMC T cells (not recorded which). CDR3 residues: CSARNPAKGAFLGTQYF.